What follows is one T cell receptor beta chain and its context. Antigen: not known. The sample originates from a study of cytomegalovirus exposure and HLA in healthy donors. General study results and limits: Presence/absence analyses rested on an assumption that sequencing depth was roughly uniform across donors. A previous analysis found most TCR beta V segments productive roughly 87% or roughly 30% of the time. The later analysis indicated that the majority of CMV-associated TCR beta chains appeared HLA-restricted.

PCR used 60 Vbeta primers and 13 Jbeta primers. Some clones are missing from TCRdb's copy, which holds only in-frame ones; the method was immunoSEQ multiplex PCR. The sample totals 50,000 or so clones. The CDR3 runs 13 residues. The germline CDR1 and CDR2 sequences are SGHAT and FQNNGV. The V gene lost 0 bases and the J gene lost 5 bases, with 7 bases spanning the gap. Healthy donors of bone marrow made up the group. This sequence was found in a man between 45 and 60 years old in good health and CMV-seropositive. The chain carries TRBV11-2 and TRBJ1-1; D is uncertain. Sequencing input: PBMCs. This CDR3 reads CASSLERRTEAFF. The CDR3 nucleotides are TGTGCCAGCAGCTTAGAGAGGCGGACTGAAGCTTTCTTT.